This T cell receptor (beta chain) was observed in a study of Ad26.COV2.S vaccination and SARS-CoV-2 variants. Study context: Ad26.COV2.S was injected intramuscularly once or twice, 56 days apart.

Clones were sequenced by immunoSEQ multiplex PCR, and TCRdb holds only the in-frame ones, with some missing. The table records about 350,000 clones, less than 90% of them present only once. For this clone: Its antigen is as yet unknown.

Whole-study findings and limits: Relative to placebo recipients, vaccine recipients exhibited elevated spike-specific TCR breadth. Spike-specific CD8+ and CD4+ T cell responses reportedly showed substantial breadth after vaccination.

V lost 4 bases and J lost 9; bases outside the gene matches: 11. CDR3 length: 16 amino acids. Germline CDR1 is SGDLS and CDR2 is YYNGEE. Treatment specified: around 19 received Ad26.COV2.S at low or high dose, single or two shots; about 5 received placebo; per-sample allocation not given. At day 63 after the first vaccine or placebo injection, samples were drawn. This clonotype originated in a person aged 18 to 65 who received the Ad26.COV2.S COVID-19 vaccine or a placebo. The sequencing here drew on peripheral blood, taken in a trial of Ad26.COV2.S vaccine versus placebo. The rearrangement links TRBV9 to TRBJ2-1, with TRBD2 identical over 12 bases. CDR3 sequence: CASSPTASGGAGEQFF. The CDR3 bases are TGTGCCAGCAGCCCCACCGCTAGCGGGGGGGCCGGTGAGCAGTTCTTC.